Listed below are T cell receptor beta chains from one sample, sequenced in a study of T cell responses to AZD1222 COVID-19 vaccine. Produced via immunoSEQ multiplex PCR; TCRdb's table is partial and in-frame only. Among some 190,000 clones listed, 80% to 90% were seen once. The specimen was peripheral blood, collected on day 0 of AZD1222 vaccination. The receptor set was obtained from an adult in good health. Each CDR3 is given with its conserved first and last residue. Fields, in order: J gene, V gene, clone size, CDR3 length, D gene, CDR3 DNA, CDR3 protein. A D gene is named only where the DNA matches it firmly. Size is omitted from some rows. Given values are once, few, many or a class for expanded clones.

>TRBJ2-5|TRBV5-1|once|15|TRBD1
TGCGCCAGCAGCAAGGACAGGGGCCTACAAGAGACCCAGTACTTC
CASSKDRGLQETQYF
>TRBJ1-1|TRBV12-3/TRBV12-4|NA|13|NA
TGTGCCAGCAGTTTAGGGGAGGGGAGAGAAGCTTTCTTT
CASSLGEGREAFF
>TRBJ1-2|TRBV27|few|13|NA
TGTGCCAGCAGTTTACAAAATAACTATGGCTACACCTTC
CASSLQNNYGYTF
>TRBJ1-1|TRBV12-3/TRBV12-4|NA|13|NA
TGTGCCAGCAGTTTAGGTAAGAACACTGAAGCTTTCTTT
CASSLGKNTEAFF
>TRBJ2-1|TRBV3-1/TRBV3-2|NA|15|NA
TGTGCCAGCAGCCATTTGGCGGGGAACTACAATGAGCAGTTCTTC
CASSHLAGNYNEQFF
>TRBJ1-1|TRBV20-1|NA|12|NA
TGCAGTGCTCGTGGGCCGAACACTGAAGCTTTCTTT
CSARGPNTEAFF
>TRBJ1-6|TRBV7-8|NA|18|NA
TGTGCCAGCAGCTTAGGCCGGGGGGGGGCCCTGTATAATTCACCCCTCCACTTT
CASSLGRGGALYNSPLHF
>TRBJ1-6|TRBV18|once|16|NA
TGTGCCAGCTCACCACCAAACCTGATTTATAATTCACCCCTCCACTTT
CASSPPNLIYNSPLHF
>TRBJ2-3|TRBV7-9|NA|16|TRBD2
TGTGCCAGCAGCCTAGGACTAGCGGGGGAAGTAGATACGCAGTATTTT
CASSLGLAGEVDTQYF
>TRBJ2-5|TRBV4-3|NA|16|NA
TGCGCCAGCAGCCAAGAGGTGGGTGCGCTCCAAGAGACCCAGTACTTC
CASSQEVGALQETQYF
>TRBJ2-2|TRBV6-5|NA|15|NA
TGTGCCAGCAGGCGGCGCGCTCTGAGCCCCGGGGAGCTGTTTTTT
CASRRRALSPGELFF
>TRBJ2-5|TRBV19|NA|15|TRBD2
TGTGCCAGTAGTATTGGAGCGGGGGGCGCGGAGACCCAGTACTTC
CASSIGAGGAETQYF
>TRBJ2-3|TRBV6-6|NA|15|NA
TGTGCCAGCAGTTACTCGAATCGGGCCACAGATACGCAGTATTTT
CASSYSNRATDTQYF
>TRBJ1-2|TRBV2|NA|17|NA
TGTGCCAGCAGTGAAAGCCCCATGGTTGTCGAACGTATGGGCTACACCTTC
CASSESPMVVERMGYTF
>TRBJ2-2|TRBV7-2|NA|18|TRBD1
TGTGCCAGCAGCTTAGTGGGGATAGGCAGGGGGCGCCCCGGGGAGCTGTTTTTT
CASSLVGIGRGRPGELFF
>TRBJ2-1|TRBV21-1|NA|20|NA
TGTGCCAGCAGCATTTTGTTCCCCGGGACTAGCGGGGGGGCTTCGAATGAGCAGTTCTTC
CASSILFPGTSGGASNEQFF
>TRBJ1-4|TRBV18|NA|16|TRBD1
TGTGCCAGCTCACTCAGTTCGGGACAGGGAGATGAAAAACTGTTTTTT
CASSLSSGQGDEKLFF
>TRBJ1-1|TRBV4-1|NA|15|NA
TGCGCCAGCAGCCAAGCGGGATGGTTGAACACTGAAGCTTTCTTT
CASSQAGWLNTEAFF
>TRBJ2-7|TRBV27|NA|14|NA
TGTGCCAGCAGTTTGGGCTCGGCTACCTACGAGCAGTACTTC
CASSLGSATYEQYF
>TRBJ1-3|TRBV7-6|NA|18|NA
TGTGCCAGCAGCTTAATTCTTCCGGGACACACGACTGGAAACACCATATATTTT
CASSLILPGHTTGNTIYF
>TRBJ2-3|TRBV3-1/TRBV3-2|NA|16|NA
TGTGCCAGCAGCCAAGTTGGGCGAGCAGGCACAGATACGCAGTATTTT
CASSQVGRAGTDTQYF
>TRBJ2-7|TRBV6-5|NA|15|NA
TGTGCCAGCAGCCGAGGGGCCCCGTTGTCCTACGAGCAGTACTTC
CASSRGAPLSYEQYF
>TRBJ2-1|TRBV18|NA|15|TRBD1
TGTGCCAGCTCACAGGACAGGGGCTCCTACAATGAGCAGTTCTTC
CASSQDRGSYNEQFF
>TRBJ1-4|TRBV9|NA|15|NA
TGTGCCAGCAGCGTAGGGCGATCGGCTAATGAAAAACTGTTTTTT
CASSVGRSANEKLFF
>TRBJ1-1|TRBV4-1|NA|15|NA
TGCGCCAGCAGCCAAGATGGCGTTTCAGCCGATGAAGCTTTCTTT
CASSQDGVSADEAFF
>TRBJ2-2|TRBV11-2|once|14|TRBD1
TGTGCCAGCAGGCCAACAGGGGCCGGCGGGGAGCTGTTTTTT
CASRPTGAGGELFF
>TRBJ1-4|TRBV5-6|NA|15|TRBD1
TGTGCCAGCAGCTTCGGACAGGGGTGGAATGAAAAACTGTTTTTT
CASSFGQGWNEKLFF
>TRBJ1-6|TRBV6-2/TRBV6-3|once|15|TRBD1
TGTGCCAGCAGTTGGGACAGGGGCTATCCTTCACCCCTCCACTTT
CASSWDRGYPSPLHF
>TRBJ1-3|TRBV29-1|NA|14|NA
TGCAGCGTTGAGGGTCAGGGCATCGGAAACACCATATATTTT
CSVEGQGIGNTIYF
>TRBJ2-1|TRBV5-5|NA|20|TRBD2
TGTGCCAGCAGCTTGGGTGCGGGACTAGCGGGACCGGGCTCCTACAATGAGCAGTTCTTC
CASSLGAGLAGPGSYNEQFF
>TRBJ2-2|TRBV12-5|NA|14|NA
TGTGCTAGTGGTCCGTCATTTGATACCGGGGAGCTGTTTTTT
CASGPSFDTGELFF
>TRBJ1-5|TRBV7-9|NA|12|NA
TGTGCCAGCAGCGCGACAGATCAGCCCCAGCATTTT
CASSATDQPQHF
>TRBJ2-3|TRBV15|NA|15|TRBD1
TGTGCCACCAGCAATCTGACAGGGGGCACAGATACGCAGTATTTT
CATSNLTGGTDTQYF
>TRBJ2-1|TRBV6-5|NA|13|TRBD1
TGTGCCAGCAGGGGACAGGTCTACAATGAGCAGTTCTTC
CASRGQVYNEQFF
>TRBJ2-2|TRBV7-2|NA|16|TRBD2
TGTGCCAGCAGCTTCCCGGGGGGGGCCAACACCGGGGAGCTGTTTTTT
CASSFPGGANTGELFF
>TRBJ1-1|TRBV10-3|NA|13|TRBD1
TGTGCCATCAGTGAGAAACAGGGGACTGAAGCTTTCTTT
CAISEKQGTEAFF
>TRBJ1-5|TRBV9|NA|15|NA
TGTGCCAGCAGCGTAGGAGGCAATAGCAATCAGCCCCAGCATTTT
CASSVGGNSNQPQHF
>TRBJ2-5|TRBV4-1|NA|16|TRBD1
TGCGCCAGCAGCCAAGAATCACGGACAGGGTTGGAGACCCAGTACTTC
CASSQESRTGLETQYF
>TRBJ1-4|TRBV7-3|NA|16|NA
TGTGCCAGCAGCCCAGCGTGGAACTCAACTAATGAAAAACTGTTTTTT
CASSPAWNSTNEKLFF
>TRBJ1-2|TRBV5-1|NA|14|NA
TGCGCCAGCAGCTCTACCGGGACGGACTATGGCTACACCTTC
CASSSTGTDYGYTF
>TRBJ1-2|TRBV7-9|few|16|NA
TGTGCCAGCAGCCCAGAGCCGGGACAAATTAACTATGGCTACACCTTC
CASSPEPGQINYGYTF
>TRBJ2-2|TRBV5-1|NA|15|NA
TGCGCCAGCAGGGGGCCAAACAGGAACACCGGGGAGCTGTTTTTT
CASRGPNRNTGELFF
>TRBJ1-6|TRBV24-1|few|16|NA
TGTGCCACCAGTGATGGTACCGGCTCCTATAATTCACCCCTCCACTTT
CATSDGTGSYNSPLHF
>TRBJ2-2|TRBV7-6|NA|15|NA
TGTGCCAGCAGCTTACAACTGGGGAACACCGGGGAGCTGTTTTTT
CASSLQLGNTGELFF
>TRBJ1-4|TRBV7-9|NA|11|NA
TGTGCCAGCAGCTCGACGGAAAAACTGTTTTTT
CASSSTEKLFF
>TRBJ2-3|TRBV5-1|NA|16|TRBD2
TGCGCCAGCAGCAAAGGGACTAGCGGTGGCACAGATACGCAGTATTTT
CASSKGTSGGTDTQYF
>TRBJ2-7|TRBV2|NA|11|NA
TGTGCCAGCAGAGGAGGAATCGAGCAGTACTTC
CASRGGIEQYF
>TRBJ1-6|TRBV5-1|NA|15|TRBD1
TGCGCCAGCAGCTTGACAGGGGTTAGTAATTCACCCCTCCACTTT
CASSLTGVSNSPLHF
>TRBJ1-5|TRBV7-9|NA|14|NA
TGTGCCAGCAGCCCGCTTTTACCGAATCAGCCCCAGCATTTT
CASSPLLPNQPQHF
>TRBJ1-1|TRBV29-1|NA|12|NA
TGCAGCGTTGAATTTCCGACAGAGTCAGCTTTCTTT
CSVEFPTESAFF
>TRBJ2-3|TRBV3-1/TRBV3-2|once|16|TRBD2
TGTGCCAGCAGCCACAGACTAGCGGGGGGCCGGGATACGCAGTATTTT
CASSHRLAGGRDTQYF
>TRBJ2-5|TRBV7-2|NA|14|NA
TGTGCCAGCAGCTTAGCGGTAGGGCGAGAGACCCAGTACTTC
CASSLAVGRETQYF
>TRBJ1-2|TRBV15|NA|16|TRBD1
TGTGCCACCAGCGGCAGACAGGGGGTTGGTAACTATGGCTACACCTTC
CATSGRQGVGNYGYTF